This TCR beta chain stems from a study of cytomegalovirus exposure and HLA in healthy donors. This clone appeared a few times. Antigen specificity is unknown. CDR1 is WNHNN and CDR2 is SYGVQD in the germline V gene (reference sequence). There are 16 residues in the CDR3. The V segment lost 4 bases and the J segment 1 base; nucleotides outside the gene matches: 7. Notes on the study in general: Productive status was seen about 87% or about 30% of the time for most TCR beta V segments in an earlier analysis.

PCR involved 60 Vbeta and 13 Jbeta primers. The table came from immunoSEQ multiplex PCR; TCRdb's copy has only in-frame clones and leaves some out. The table records 170,000 or so clones, 60% to 80% of them present only once. Source material: PBMCs. V usage is TRBV10-1 and J usage is TRBJ2-3; 8 bases map to TRBD2. This TCR was sampled from a woman aged 45-59 years in good health and CMV-seropositive. The CDR3 DNA follows: TGCGCCAGCAGTGCCATGGATAGCGGGGGCACAGATACGCAGTATTTT. It encodes CASSAMDSGGTDTQYF.